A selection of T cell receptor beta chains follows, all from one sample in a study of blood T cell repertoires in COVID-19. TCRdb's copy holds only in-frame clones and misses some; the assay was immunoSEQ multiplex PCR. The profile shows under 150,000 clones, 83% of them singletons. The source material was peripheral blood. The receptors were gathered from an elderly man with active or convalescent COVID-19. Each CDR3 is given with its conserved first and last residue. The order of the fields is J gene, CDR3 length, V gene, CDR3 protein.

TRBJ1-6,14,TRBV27,CASSEQGARSPLHF
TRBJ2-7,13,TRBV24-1,CATSDTTGTEQYF
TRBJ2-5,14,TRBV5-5,CASTTGGAQETQYF
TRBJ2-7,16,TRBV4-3,CASSPKMWYSSYEQYF
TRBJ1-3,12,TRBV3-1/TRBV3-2,CASSPVGDTIYF
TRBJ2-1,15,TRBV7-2,CASSFGLAGNNEQFF
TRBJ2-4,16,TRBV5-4,CASSPATPDTPDIQYF
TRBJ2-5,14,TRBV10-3,CAISDGPGGETQYF
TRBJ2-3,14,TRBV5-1,CASSFRDTEDTQYF
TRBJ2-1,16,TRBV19,CASSLGLALGRNEQFF
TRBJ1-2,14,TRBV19,CASSNQQVRRGYTF
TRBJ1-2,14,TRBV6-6,CASSYGRSFYGYTF
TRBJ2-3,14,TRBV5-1,CASSETSGTDTQYF
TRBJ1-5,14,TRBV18,CASSPPGGDQPQHF
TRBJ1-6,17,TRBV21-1,CASSNVRGTVDNSPLHF
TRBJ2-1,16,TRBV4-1,CASSPRGGAVNNEQFF
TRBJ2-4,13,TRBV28,CASRGGVPNIQYF
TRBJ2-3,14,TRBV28,CASIRAGSTDTQYF
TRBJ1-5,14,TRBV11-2,CASSSQTGGQPQHF
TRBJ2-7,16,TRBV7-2,CASSFSFGRGGYEQYF
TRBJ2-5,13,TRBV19,CASSIGGFETQYF
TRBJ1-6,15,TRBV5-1,CASSLGTGNNSPLHF
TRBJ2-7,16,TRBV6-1,CASSEPTGASSYEQYF
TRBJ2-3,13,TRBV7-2,CASSFSRGDTQYF
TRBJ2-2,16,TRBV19,CASTDRGTVNTGELFF
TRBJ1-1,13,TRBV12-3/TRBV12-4,CASSPPGARQAFF
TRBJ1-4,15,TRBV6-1,CASSEVWVGGEKLFF
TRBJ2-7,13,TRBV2,CAGRRGVSYEQYF
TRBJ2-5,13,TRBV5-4,CASSSGQAETQYF
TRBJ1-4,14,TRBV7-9,CASSPWDRGEKLFF
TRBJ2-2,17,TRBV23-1,CASSQDFPKGATGELFF
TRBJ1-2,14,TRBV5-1,CASSWGTGNYGYTF
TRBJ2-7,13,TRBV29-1,CSVTWTGSYEQYF
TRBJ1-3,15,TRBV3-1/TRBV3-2,CASRNTGYFGNTIYF
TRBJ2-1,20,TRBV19,CASSLDRGTVHSIWGNEQFF
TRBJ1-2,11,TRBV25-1,CASGGSYGYTF
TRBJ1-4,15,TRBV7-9,CASSLLAQGNEKLFF